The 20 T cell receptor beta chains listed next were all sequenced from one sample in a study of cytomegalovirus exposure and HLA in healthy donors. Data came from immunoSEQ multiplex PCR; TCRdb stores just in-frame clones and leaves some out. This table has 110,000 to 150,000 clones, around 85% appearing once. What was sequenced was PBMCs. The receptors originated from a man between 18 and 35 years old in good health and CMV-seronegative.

The CDR3 sequence: CASSPQGRGAFF. For the CDR3, the DNA is TGTGCCAGCAGTCCTCAGGGTCGGGGGGCTTTCTTT. The V gene is TRBV13, the J gene TRBJ1-1; tentatively, D is TRBD1 (5 bases). The germline V gene encodes CDR1 PRHDT and CDR2 FYEKMQ (reference sequence). V was shortened by 6 bases and J by 11 bases, with 16 bases between the two germline ends. The CDR3 length is 12 residues.

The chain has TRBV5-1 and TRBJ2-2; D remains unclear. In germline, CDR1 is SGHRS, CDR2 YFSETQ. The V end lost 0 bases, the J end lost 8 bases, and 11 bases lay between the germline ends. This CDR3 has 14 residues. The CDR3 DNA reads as TGCGCCAGCAGCTTGGCTGACGTCGGGGGGGAGCTGTTTTTT. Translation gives CASSLADVGGELFF.

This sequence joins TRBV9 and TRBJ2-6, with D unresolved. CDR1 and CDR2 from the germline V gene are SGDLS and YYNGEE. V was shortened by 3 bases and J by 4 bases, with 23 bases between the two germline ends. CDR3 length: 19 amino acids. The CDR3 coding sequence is TGTGCCAGCAGCGATGAAACTACGACCCACCATCGGGGGGCCAACGTCCTGACTTTC. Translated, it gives CASSDETTTHHRGANVLTF.

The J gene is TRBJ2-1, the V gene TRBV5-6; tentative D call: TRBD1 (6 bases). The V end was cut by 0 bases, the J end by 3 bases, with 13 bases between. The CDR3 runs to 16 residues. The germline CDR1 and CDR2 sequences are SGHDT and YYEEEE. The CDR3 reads CASSLAAGAYYNEQFF. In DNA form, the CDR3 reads TGTGCCAGCAGCTTGGCTGCAGGGGCCTACTACAATGAGCAGTTCTTC.

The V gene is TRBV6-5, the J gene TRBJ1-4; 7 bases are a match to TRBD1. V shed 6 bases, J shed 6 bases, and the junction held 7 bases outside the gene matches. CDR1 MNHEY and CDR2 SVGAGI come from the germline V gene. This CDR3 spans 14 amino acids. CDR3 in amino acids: CASRTQGRDEKLFF. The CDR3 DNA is TGTGCCAGCAGAACACAGGGGAGAGATGAAAAACTGTTTTTT.

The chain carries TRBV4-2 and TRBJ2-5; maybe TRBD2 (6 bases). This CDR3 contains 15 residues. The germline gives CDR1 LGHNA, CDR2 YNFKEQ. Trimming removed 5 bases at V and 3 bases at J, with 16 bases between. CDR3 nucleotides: TGTGCCAGCAGCTCCATAGCGGCGCGAGAAGAGACCCAGTACTTC. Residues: CASSSIAAREETQYF.

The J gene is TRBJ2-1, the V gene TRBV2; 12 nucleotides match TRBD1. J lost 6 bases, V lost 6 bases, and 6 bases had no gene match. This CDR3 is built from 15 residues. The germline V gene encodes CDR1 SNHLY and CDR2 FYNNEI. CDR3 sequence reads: CASSPGQGAVNEQFF. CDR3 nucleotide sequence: TGTGCCAGCAGCCCGGGACAGGGGGCGGTCAATGAGCAGTTCTTC.

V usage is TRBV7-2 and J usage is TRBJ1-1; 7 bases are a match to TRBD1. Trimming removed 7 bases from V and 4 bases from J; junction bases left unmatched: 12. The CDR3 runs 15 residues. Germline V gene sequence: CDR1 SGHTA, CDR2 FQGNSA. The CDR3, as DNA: TGTGCCAGCAAACCCTCACAGGGGTTTAGCACTGAAGCTTTCTTT. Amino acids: CASKPSQGFSTEAFF.

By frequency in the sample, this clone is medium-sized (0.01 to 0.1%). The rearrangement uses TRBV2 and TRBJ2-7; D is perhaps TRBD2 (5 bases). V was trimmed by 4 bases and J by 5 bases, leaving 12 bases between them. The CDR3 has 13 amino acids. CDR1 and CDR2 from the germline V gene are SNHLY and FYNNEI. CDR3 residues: CASSAMGSNEQYF. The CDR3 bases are TGTGCCAGCAGTGCGATGGGGAGCAACGAGCAGTACTTC.

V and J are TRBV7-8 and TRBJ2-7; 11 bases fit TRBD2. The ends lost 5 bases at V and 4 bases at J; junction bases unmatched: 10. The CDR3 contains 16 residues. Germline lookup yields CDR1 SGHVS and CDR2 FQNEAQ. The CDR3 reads CASSPLGLAEIYEQYF. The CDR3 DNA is TGTGCCAGCAGCCCACTGGGACTAGCGGAAATTTACGAGCAGTACTTC.

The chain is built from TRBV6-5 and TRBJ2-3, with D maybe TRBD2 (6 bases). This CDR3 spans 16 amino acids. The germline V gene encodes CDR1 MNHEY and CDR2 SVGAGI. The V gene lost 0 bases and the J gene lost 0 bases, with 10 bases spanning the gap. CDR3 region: CASSYSTAGSTDTQYF. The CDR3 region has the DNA TGTGCCAGCAGTTACTCGACTGCGGGGAGCACAGATACGCAGTATTTT.

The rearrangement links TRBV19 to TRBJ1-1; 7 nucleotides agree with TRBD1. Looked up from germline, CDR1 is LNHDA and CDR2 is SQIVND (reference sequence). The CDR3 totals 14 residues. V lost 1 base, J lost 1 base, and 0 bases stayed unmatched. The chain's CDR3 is CASSIGQGNTEAFF. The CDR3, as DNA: TGTGCCAGTAGTATAGGACAGGGGAACACTGAAGCTTTCTTT.

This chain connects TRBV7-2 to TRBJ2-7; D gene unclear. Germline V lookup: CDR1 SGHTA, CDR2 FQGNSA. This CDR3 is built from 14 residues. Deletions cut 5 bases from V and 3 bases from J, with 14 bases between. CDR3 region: CASSQLADYYEQYF. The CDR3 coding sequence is TGTGCCAGCAGCCAACTCGCGGATTACTACGAGCAGTACTTC.

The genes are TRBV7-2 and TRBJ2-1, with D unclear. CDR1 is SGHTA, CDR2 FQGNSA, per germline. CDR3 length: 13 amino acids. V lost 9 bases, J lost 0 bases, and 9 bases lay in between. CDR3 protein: CASMMSSYNEQFF. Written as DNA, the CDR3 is TGTGCCAGTATGATGAGCTCCTACAATGAGCAGTTCTTC.

The chain's CDR3 is CASIGLRGLYEQYF. The CDR3 DNA is TGTGCCAGCATTGGGCTCAGGGGGCTATACGAGCAGTACTTC. The J gene is TRBJ2-7, the V gene TRBV2, with 8 bases matching TRBD1. CDR3 length: 14 amino acids. The germline CDR1 and CDR2 sequences are SNHLY and FYNNEI. V shed 7 bases and J 4 bases; nucleotides not matched to a gene: 9.

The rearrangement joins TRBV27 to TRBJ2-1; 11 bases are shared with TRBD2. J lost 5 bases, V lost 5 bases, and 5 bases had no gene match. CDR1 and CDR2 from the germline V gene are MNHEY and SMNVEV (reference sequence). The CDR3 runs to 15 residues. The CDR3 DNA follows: TGTGCCAGCAGTGGCGGGACTAGCGGAAACAATGAGCAGTTCTTC. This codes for CASSGGTSGNNEQFF.

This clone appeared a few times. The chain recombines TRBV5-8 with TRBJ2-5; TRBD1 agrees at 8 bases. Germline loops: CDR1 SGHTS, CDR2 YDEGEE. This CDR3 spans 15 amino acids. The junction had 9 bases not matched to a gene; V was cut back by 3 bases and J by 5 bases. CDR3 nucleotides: TGTGCCAGCAGCTCGGACAGGGCCCGTCTGGAGACCCAGTACTTC. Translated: CASSSDRARLETQYF.

CDR3 region: CASSGHSSSYNEQFF. CDR3 coding DNA: TGCGCCAGCAGTGGCCATTCGAGCTCCTACAATGAGCAGTTCTTC. The V call is TRBV10-2, the J call TRBJ2-1; no reliable D call. CDR1 and CDR2 (germline): WSHSY, SAAADI. V gave up 4 bases and J gave up 0 bases, with 10 bases separating them. The CDR3 runs 15 residues.

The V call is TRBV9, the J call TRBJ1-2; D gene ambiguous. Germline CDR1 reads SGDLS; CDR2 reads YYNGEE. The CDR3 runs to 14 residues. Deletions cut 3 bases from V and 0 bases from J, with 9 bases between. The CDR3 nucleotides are TGTGCCAGCAGCGGGAACGGAGCTAACTATGGCTACACCTTC. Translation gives CASSGNGANYGYTF.

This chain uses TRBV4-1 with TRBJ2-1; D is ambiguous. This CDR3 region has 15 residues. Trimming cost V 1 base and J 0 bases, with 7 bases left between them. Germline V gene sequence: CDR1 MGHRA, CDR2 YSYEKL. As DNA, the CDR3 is TGCGCCAGCAGCCAAGCAGGCCGCTCCTACAATGAGCAGTTCTTC. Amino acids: CASSQAGRSYNEQFF.